This T cell receptor (beta chain) was captured by sequencing in a study of T cells after yellow fever vaccination. Study-wide findings and caveats: Clones that expanded after primary vaccination mostly reappeared after the booster (roughly 96% CD4, 88% CD8). Repertoires obtained by FACS sorting could include abundant clonotypes that entered as contaminants from the bulk population.

A 5'RACE template-switching step, the method used to make TCR cDNA, added a universal primer site and UMIs. TCRdb re-called the 5' RACE reads with MiXCR, one entry per CDR3 protein. The sample contains 300,000 to 400,000 distinct CDR3 sequences, 3% to 4.5% of which appear only once. This CDR3 is 14 amino acids long. V lost 2 bases and J lost 5, with 12 bases in between. CDR1 is MNHEY, CDR2 SMNVEV, per germline (reference sequence). This clonotype was detected ten times or more. The antigen is undetermined. The receptor was isolated from a man younger than 35 who received the YFV17D yellow fever vaccine. The chain carries TRBV27 and TRBJ1-1; D might be TRBD1 (6 bases). The sequencing here drew on PBMCs, taken 5 days after the yellow fever booster vaccination. The CDR3 DNA reads TGTGCCAGCAGTTTACAGGGGAGAGGGACTGAAGCTTTCTTT. This sequence encodes CASSLQGRGTEAFF.